The rows below give T cell receptor beta chains drawn from one sample of a study of blood T cell repertoires in COVID-19. Measured with immunoSEQ multiplex PCR; TCRdb has only the in-frame clones, and not every one. The sample lists about 240,000 clones, 82% occurring once. Specimen: peripheral blood. These TCRs come from a woman aged 55-75 years with active or convalescent COVID-19. The CDR3 runs from the conserved cysteine through the conserved F or W. D genes are given only for firm matches. Size is stated for part of the rows, as once, few or many counts, or as a class when the clone is expanded.

CDR3: CASSPGRDQPQHF
DNA: TGTGCCAGCTCACCAGGGCGGGATCAGCCCCAGCATTTT
J: TRBJ1-5
V: TRBV18
size: NA
D: NA

CDR3: CASSWTGLLDSGNTIYF
DNA: TGTGCCAGCAGCTGGACAGGGCTCCTCGACTCTGGAAACACCATATATTTT
J: TRBJ1-3
V: TRBV7-8
size: few
D: TRBD1

CDR3: CASSYRTSEGVDEQFF
DNA: TGTGCCAGCAGCTACCGGACTAGCGAGGGGGTCGATGAGCAGTTCTTC
J: TRBJ2-1
V: TRBV7-2
size: many
D: TRBD2

CDR3: CASSQEWGADTQYF
DNA: TGTGCCAGCAGCCAAGAGTGGGGCGCGGATACGCAGTATTTT
J: TRBJ2-3
V: TRBV14
size: NA
D: NA

CDR3: CAWSVPNGGSQETQYF
DNA: TGTGCCTGGAGTGTCCCCAACGGAGGGTCCCAAGAGACCCAGTACTTC
J: TRBJ2-5
V: TRBV30
size: NA
D: NA

CDR3: CAWSQGLRNTEAFF
DNA: TGTGCCTGGAGTCAGGGCCTCAGGAACACTGAAGCTTTCTTT
J: TRBJ1-1
V: TRBV30
size: NA
D: NA

CDR3: CASSFRTQRTGELFF
DNA: TGCGCCAGCAGCTTTCGGACACAAAGGACCGGGGAGCTGTTTTTT
J: TRBJ2-2
V: TRBV5-1
size: NA
D: NA

CDR3: CASTRLGTGWETQYF
DNA: TGTGCCAGCACGCGGTTGGGGACAGGGTGGGAGACCCAGTACTTC
J: TRBJ2-5
V: TRBV27
size: NA
D: TRBD1

CDR3: CASSLVDYGYTF
DNA: TGTGCCAGCAGTTTGGTAGACTATGGCTACACCTTC
J: TRBJ1-2
V: TRBV6-2/TRBV6-3
size: NA
D: NA

CDR3: CATGRAGTGELFF
DNA: TGTGCCACCGGACGCGCAGGGACCGGGGAGCTGTTTTTT
J: TRBJ2-2
V: TRBV24-1
size: NA
D: NA

CDR3: CASSGAGGNSPLHF
DNA: TGTGCCAGCAGTGGTGCAGGGGGGAATTCACCCCTCCACTTT
J: TRBJ1-6
V: TRBV2
size: NA
D: TRBD1

CDR3: CASSLTLGQGYNEQFF
DNA: TGTGCCAGCAGCTTAACGTTGGGACAGGGGTACAATGAGCAGTTCTTC
J: TRBJ2-1
V: TRBV7-3
size: NA
D: TRBD1

CDR3: CASSYTGDYSPLHF
DNA: TGTGCCAGCAGTTACACCGGGGATTATTCACCCCTCCACTTT
J: TRBJ1-6
V: TRBV6-5
size: NA
D: NA

CDR3: CASSPVRTEAFF
DNA: TGTGCCAGCAGCCCCGTGCGCACTGAAGCTTTCTTT
J: TRBJ1-1
V: TRBV13
size: NA
D: NA

CDR3: CASSHPGQTYNEQFF
DNA: TGTGCCAGCAGCCATCCGGGACAGACCTACAATGAGCAGTTCTTC
J: TRBJ2-1
V: TRBV3-1/TRBV3-2
size: NA
D: TRBD1

CDR3: CASSPTSGDDTQYF
DNA: TGTGCCAGCAGCCCGACTAGCGGGGATGATACGCAGTATTTT
J: TRBJ2-3
V: TRBV5-4
size: few
D: TRBD2

CDR3: CASSLVLNEQFF
DNA: TGTGCCAGCAGCTTAGTCTTGAATGAGCAGTTCTTC
J: TRBJ2-1
V: TRBV7-6
size: NA
D: NA

CDR3: CASSLRTTTDTQYF
DNA: TGTGCCAGCAGCTTAAGGACTACCACAGATACGCAGTATTTT
J: TRBJ2-3
V: TRBV7-2
size: NA
D: NA

CDR3: CASSLNAGYYEQYF
DNA: TGTGCCAGCAGCTTGAACGCGGGATACTACGAGCAGTACTTC
J: TRBJ2-7
V: TRBV5-4
size: NA
D: NA

CDR3: CTSSRVAGASYNEQFF
DNA: TGCACCAGCAGCCGAGTAGCGGGAGCCTCCTACAATGAGCAGTTCTTC
J: TRBJ2-1
V: TRBV1
size: NA
D: NA